This T cell receptor beta chain comes out of a study of technical replicates of blood from a few donors. Looked up from germline, CDR1 is SGHTA and CDR2 is FQGNSA. This CDR3 is 13 amino acids long. Trimming removed 6 bases from V and 3 bases from J, with 10 bases in between. Measured with immunoSEQ multiplex PCR; TCRdb has only the in-frame clones, and not every one. The sample has about 58,000 clones, approximately 95% seen once; the top ten hold approximately 2.9%. The clonotype originates from a human donor in good health. Some clones in this sample may be carry-over from other donors' samples. V gene TRBV7-2 combines with J gene TRBJ2-3; D may be TRBD1 (6 bases). The sequenced material came from PBMCs. The CDR3 nucleotides are TGTGCCAGCAGTCCAGGGGCGACAGATACGCAGTATTTT. This sequence encodes CASSPGATDTQYF.